The next 21 T cell receptor beta chains were all read from a single sample in a study of blood T cell repertoires in COVID-19. The method was immunoSEQ multiplex PCR; TCRdb's version includes in-frame clones alone and lacks a portion of them. The sample has about 340,000 clones, about 86% seen once. The sequenced sample was peripheral blood. The receptors were gathered from a man aged 25-45 years with active or convalescent COVID-19.

The rearrangement uses TRBV15 and TRBJ2-3; 9 nucleotides match TRBD1. CDR1 is LNHNV, CDR2 YYDKDF, per germline (reference sequence). This CDR3 comprises 14 residues. Trimming removed 5 bases from V and 4 bases from J; junction bases left unmatched: 4. CDR3 protein: CATSQGTGPDTQYF. CDR3 nucleotides: TGTGCCACCAGCCAGGGGACAGGGCCAGATACGCAGTATTTT. The complete variable domain, with remaining parts taken from reference TRBV15 and TRBJ2-3, reads DAMVIQNPRYQVTQFGKPVTLSCSQTLNHNVMYWYQQKSSQAPKLLFHYYDKDFNNEADTPDNFQSRRPNTSFCFLDIRSPGLGDTAMYLCATSQGTGPDTQYFGPGTRLTVL.

The J gene is TRBJ2-5, the V gene TRBV7-2; 8 bases map to TRBD1. The CDR3 is made up of 15 amino acids. Germline CDR1 SGHTA, CDR2 FQGNSA. J gave up 4 bases and V 3 bases, and 7 bases lay outside the gene matches. CDR3 sequence (DNA): TGTGCCAGCAGCTTTTCCAGGGGGCGCAGAGAGACCCAGTACTTC. It specifies CASSFSRGRRETQYF.

The chain links TRBV28 to TRBJ2-7; no definite D call. The CDR3 is 13 amino acids. Trimming stripped 3 bases from V and 10 bases from J, with 16 bases between. Germline V gene sequence: CDR1 MDHEN, CDR2 SYDVKM. This CDR3 reads CASSFPVALVQYF. The CDR3 region has the DNA TGTGCCAGCAGTTTTCCAGTCGCCCTCGTACAGTACTTC. Variable domain in full (rest from reference TRBV28 and TRBJ2-7): DVKVTQSSRYLVKRTGEKVFLECVQDMDHENMFWYRQDPGLGLRLIYFSYDVKMKEKGDIPEGYSVSREKKERFSLILESASTNQTSMYLCASSFPVALVQYFGPGTRLTVT.

The chain joins TRBV6-5 to TRBJ2-7, with a weak D call TRBD2 (6 bases). Germline CDR1 MNHEY, CDR2 SVGAGI. The CDR3 extends over 14 amino acids. Between the trimmed V and J ends, which lost 6 bases and 5 bases, there was a span of 17 bases. In DNA, the CDR3 is TGTGCCAGCAGGGCGGGACCGCCAACCAACGAGCAGTACTTC. This codes for CASRAGPPTNEQYF.

The rearrangement links TRBV2 to TRBJ2-6; the match to TRBD2 covers 9 bases. This CDR3 region has 18 residues. Germline values: CDR1 SNHLY, CDR2 FYNNEI. Germline trimming cut 6 bases from V and 1 base from J; bases unmatched to any gene: 10. The CDR3 bases are TGTGCCAGCAGGGCCCGTAGCGGGAGTCGGTCTGGGGCCAACGTCCTGACTTTC. The encoded protein is CASRARSGSRSGANVLTF.

This clone occurred once. The rearrangement joins TRBV5-1 to TRBJ2-5, with 11 nucleotides matching TRBD2. Trimming took 0 bases from V and 2 from J; bases not matched to a gene: 6. CDR3 length: 17 amino acids. CDR1 is SGHRS, CDR2 YFSETQ, per germline. The CDR3 loop is CASSLARLAGLQETQYF. In DNA, the CDR3 is TGCGCCAGCAGCTTGGCCCGACTAGCGGGGCTACAAGAGACCCAGTACTTC.

This clone was detected a few times. The chain recombines TRBV27 with TRBJ2-1; 10 nucleotides agree with TRBD1. The ends lost 3 bases at V and 8 bases at J; junction bases unmatched: 7. This CDR3 has 15 amino acids. The germline CDR1 and CDR2 sequences are MNHEY and SMNVEV (reference sequence). CDR3 coding DNA: TGTGCCAGCAGTTTTAGGGGACAGGGGAGTGATGAGCAGTTCTTC. Translating gives CASSFRGQGSDEQFF.

The chain carries TRBV14 and TRBJ1-2; the match to TRBD1 covers 10 bases. The CDR3 spans 15 residues. The V and J ends lost 4 bases and 8 bases, in that order; junction bases with no gene match: 10. Germline CDR1 and CDR2: SGHDN and FVKESK. As DNA, the CDR3 is TGTGCCAGCAGCCGATCTTCGGACAGGGGGAAAGGCTACACCTTC. Protein: CASSRSSDRGKGYTF.

This clone has more than one count but fewer than ten. This chain links TRBV12-3 or TRBV12-4 with TRBJ1-5, with D unresolved. The CDR3 has 13 amino acids. V was trimmed by 3 bases and J by 4 bases, leaving 7 bases between them. The CDR3: CASSFGRNQPQHF. The CDR3 DNA sequence: TGTGCCAGCAGTTTTGGCCGAAATCAGCCCCAGCATTTT.

This sequence joins TRBV20-1 and TRBJ1-4; tentative D call: TRBD1 (6 bases). The V gene lost 5 bases and the J gene lost 8 bases, with 9 bases spanning the gap. There are 11 residues in the CDR3. In germline, CDR1 is DFQATT, CDR2 SNEGSKA (reference sequence). The CDR3 sequence: CSAGQPEKLFF. As DNA, the CDR3 is TGCAGTGCTGGACAGCCAGAAAAACTGTTTTTT.

The chain has TRBV9 and TRBJ2-1, with TRBD2 matching 7 bases. Germline CDR1 SGDLS, CDR2 YYNGEE. Trimming took 4 bases from V and 5 from J; bases not matched to a gene: 12. CDR3 length: 16 residues. The CDR3 reads CASSSRAGLGNNEQFF. Written as DNA, the CDR3 is TGTGCCAGCAGCTCCCGAGCGGGACTCGGTAACAATGAGCAGTTCTTC.

The chain recombines TRBV5-1 with TRBJ2-7; 13 nucleotides align to TRBD2. Losses at the gene ends were 0 bases for V and 5 bases for J; bases not matched to a gene: 2. The V gene's germline CDR1 is SGHRS and CDR2 YFSETQ. The CDR3 is 15 amino acids. CDR3 nucleotides: TGCGCCAGCAGCTTGGTGACTAGCGGGAGGAACGAGCAGTACTTC. This encodes CASSLVTSGRNEQYF.

The chain joins TRBV28 to TRBJ1-2, with 8 bases fitting TRBD1. Germline V lookup: CDR1 MDHEN, CDR2 SYDVKM. CDR3 length: 14 amino acids. Trimming at V came to 5 bases and at J to 4 bases, leaving 6 bases not matched to a gene. CDR3 residues: CASSLRQGSYGYTF. Here the CDR3 DNA reads TGTGCCAGCAGTCTCCGACAGGGGAGCTATGGCTACACCTTC.

V usage is TRBV6-2 or TRBV6-3 and J usage is TRBJ2-3; D is ambiguous. V lost 5 bases and J lost 9, with 12 bases in between. The CDR3 totals 12 residues. Germline V CDR1 and CDR2: MNHEY, SVGEGT. The CDR3 DNA reads TGTGCCAGCAGTCACGACTCCCCCACGCAGTATTTT. Residues: CASSHDSPTQYF.

CDR3 sequence reads: CASSLRQGWTYNSPLHF. DNA of the CDR3: TGTGCCAGCAGCCTTCGACAGGGATGGACCTATAATTCACCCCTCCACTTT. V and J are TRBV7-2 and TRBJ1-6; TRBD1 aligns across 7 bases. In germline, CDR1 is SGHTA, CDR2 FQGNSA. The CDR3 totals 17 residues. V dropped 5 bases and J dropped 2; count of bases not matched to a gene: 9.

V is TRBV7-8 and J is TRBJ1-5; the match to TRBD1 covers 7 bases. V was pared by 5 bases and J by 1 base, with 5 bases of the junction left unmatched. The CDR3 is 15 residues long. CDR1 is SGHVS, CDR2 FQNEAQ, per germline. The CDR3 loop reads CASSALGQSNQPQHF. In nucleotides, the CDR3 is TGTGCCAGCAGCGCCCTGGGACAGAGCAATCAGCCCCAGCATTTT.

This chain uses TRBV6-6 with TRBJ1-4; perhaps TRBD1 as D (6 bases). The V gene lost 4 bases and the J gene lost 4 bases, with 13 bases spanning the gap. CDR1 is MNHNY and CDR2 is SVGAGI in the germline V gene (reference sequence). The CDR3 is made up of 15 amino acids. The CDR3 here is CASSSSDRNNEKLFF. The CDR3 DNA reads as TGTGCCAGCAGTTCCTCCGACAGGAATAATGAAAAACTGTTTTTT.

This clone was observed a single time. The chain joins TRBV30 to TRBJ2-2, with 9 nucleotides matching TRBD1. Germline CDR1 GTSNPN, CDR2 SVGIG (reference sequence). The CDR3 loop spans 17 amino acids. Trimming took 7 bases from V and 5 from J; bases not matched to a gene: 17. CDR3 nucleotides: TGTGCCTCGTCGCGACCGGGACAGGGAGAGGGGACCGGGGAGCTGTTTTTT. This encodes CASSRPGQGEGTGELFF. Together with reference TRBV30 and TRBJ2-2, the CDR3 gives the full variable domain: SQTIHQWPATLVQPVGSPLSLECTVEGTSNPNLYWYRQAAGRGLQLLFYSVGIGQISSEVPQNLSASRPQDRQFILSSKKLLLSDSGFYLCASSRPGQGEGTGELFFGEGSRLTVL.

This clone was found a few times. The V gene is TRBV6-6, the J gene TRBJ2-5; TRBD2 might be the D (6 bases). The CDR3 has 16 residues. V was trimmed by 6 bases and J by 7 bases, leaving 24 bases between them. Germline-derived CDR1 and CDR2 are MNHNY and SVGAGI (reference sequence). The DNA of the CDR3 is TGTGCCAGCAGCCCCCTCGGGGGACTGTCGTCGGGGACCCAGTACTTC. This translates into CASSPLGGLSSGTQYF.

The V gene is TRBV3-1 (or the pseudogene TRBV3-2), the J gene TRBJ2-1; 8 positions agree with TRBD1. The CDR3 has 14 amino acids. Looked up from germline, CDR1 is LGHDT and CDR2 is YNNKEL (reference sequence). Trimming took 4 bases from V and 10 from J; bases not matched to a gene: 9. CDR3 nucleotides: TGTGCCAGCAGCCTAGGTGGCAGGGGGCTAGAGCAGTTCTTC. Protein sequence: CASSLGGRGLEQFF.

The J gene is TRBJ2-1, the V gene TRBV4-3, with TRBD2 matching over 7 bases. Germline assignment: CDR1 LGHNA and CDR2 YSLEER. J lost 0 bases, V lost 1 base, and 9 bases had no gene match. The CDR3 extends over 18 amino acids. The DNA for the CDR3 is TGCGCCAGCAGCCAAGGAGAGCCTAGCGGAATCTCCTACAATGAGCAGTTCTTC. It codes for CASSQGEPSGISYNEQFF.